This passage covers 13 T cell receptor beta chains from one sample sequenced in a study of T cells in Graves' hyperthyroidism and ophthalmopathy. There were TCR beta CDR3 regions amplified from RNA transcripts. First-round RT-PCR of the TCR CDR3 relied on the HTBI primer set. A single record per CDR3 protein comes from TCRdb applying MiXCR to the multiplex PCR reads. This table holds roughly 720,000 distinct CDR3 sequences, 15% to 20% found once. The sample comprised blood. These receptors were collected from a man aged 50 to 59 with Graves' hyperthyroidism.

This clonotype showed up many times. As DNA, the CDR3 is TGTGCCAGCTGTCCCTCAACAACAGGGGTGGATCATGGCTACACCTTC. This translates into CASCPSTTGVDHGYTF. The chain is built from TRBV6-1 and TRBJ1-2, with 7 bases aligning to TRBD1. J gave up 6 bases and V 8 bases, and 18 bases lay outside the gene matches. The V gene's germline CDR1 is MNHNS and CDR2 SASEGT. This CDR3 region has 16 residues.

This clonotype came up many times. The genes are TRBV30 and TRBJ2-4; perhaps D is TRBD1 or TRBD2 (5 bases each). Trimming shortened V by 8 bases and J by 4 bases, and 9 bases separated the two germline ends. This CDR3 region has 11 residues. CDR1 GTSNPN and CDR2 SVGIG come from the germline V gene (reference sequence). The CDR3 reads CAMGPKNIQYF. The CDR3, as DNA: TGTGCCATGGGACCTAAAAACATTCAGTACTTC.

V gene TRBV4-1 combines with J gene TRBJ2-2; 8 bases fit TRBD2. The CDR3 contains 18 residues. Germline CDR1 is MGHRA and CDR2 is YSYEKL. With 0 bases clipped from V and 1 base from J, the junction kept 7 bases outside the gene matches. The CDR3 loop is CASSQDRTGGMNTGELFF. The CDR3 coding sequence is TGCGCCAGCAGCCAAGATCGGACGGGAGGGATGAACACCGGGGAGCTGTTTTTT.

This clonotype was detected ten times or more. The chain is built from TRBV20-1 and TRBJ2-3; D gene ambiguous. V was cut by 2 bases and J by 7 bases, with 7 bases left in between. The germline V gene encodes CDR1 DFQATT and CDR2 SNEGSKA (reference sequence). The CDR3 has 11 residues. CDR3 coding DNA: TGCAGTGCTAGACGGCCAAATACGCAGTATTTT. It codes for CSARRPNTQYF.

This clonotype was counted only a few times. The chain employs TRBV29-1 and TRBJ2-2, with D possibly being TRBD1 or TRBD2 (5 bases each). The germline V and J ends were trimmed by 7 bases and 3 bases, with 12 bases remaining between them. Per germline, CDR1 SQVTM and CDR2 ANQGSEA. The CDR3 totals 13 residues. The CDR3 DNA reads TGCAGCGCCGAAGAGGGGTACACCGGGGAGCTGTTTTTT. The encoded protein is CSAEEGYTGELFF.

This clonotype was detected many times. The chain combines TRBV29-1 with TRBJ2-7; perhaps TRBD1 as D (7 bases). Trimming pared 5 bases from V and 4 bases from J, leaving 24 bases between. The CDR3 spans 16 residues. The germline V gene has CDR1 SQVTM and CDR2 ANQGSEA. The CDR3 here is CSVWGELRQGGYEQYF. CDR3 DNA: TGCAGCGTTTGGGGGGAGCTCAGACAGGGAGGATACGAGCAGTACTTC.

This clonotype was found many times. A much larger clone differs from this one at a single base, so this may be a read error. V is TRBV5-1 and J is TRBJ2-7; D ambiguous. The CDR3 runs 12 residues. Germline V gives CDR1 SGHRS, CDR2 YFSETQ. This chain's CDR3 is CASSLGRDEQYF. The CDR3 region has the DNA TGTGCCAGCAGCTTAGGACGGGACGAGCAGTACTTC.

The chain is built from TRBV29-1 and TRBJ2-2, with D unclear. This CDR3 is 13 amino acids long. Germline values: CDR1 SQVTM, CDR2 ANQGSEA. The V gene lost 3 bases and the J gene lost 6 bases, with 11 bases spanning the gap. Written as DNA, the CDR3 is TGCAGCGTTGACATGGCGGAGTCCGGGGAGCTGTTTTTT. Its translation is CSVDMAESGELFF.

The V and J genes are TRBV14 and TRBJ2-7, with 10 bases matching TRBD2. The CDR3 totals 15 residues. Germline V gene data show CDR1 as SGHDN and CDR2 as FVKESK. The V gene end was trimmed by 1 base and the J gene end by 3 bases; junction bases not matched to a gene: 3. The CDR3 region is CASSQALAGVYEQYF. The DNA of the CDR3 is TGTGCCAGCAGCCAAGCGCTAGCGGGAGTCTACGAGCAGTACTTC.

This clonotype was seen ten or more times. The rearrangement joins TRBV2 to TRBJ2-3, with 12 bases fitting TRBD2. The ends lost 9 bases at V and 8 bases at J; junction bases unmatched: 9. Germline CDR1 SNHLY, CDR2 FYNNEI. This CDR3 has 14 residues. In nucleotides, the CDR3 is TGTGCCAGAACACTAGCGGGAGGAGGGCGTACGCAGTATTTT. Amino acid sequence: CARTLAGGGRTQYF.

This clonotype was seen repeatedly, ten times or more. This rearrangement joins TRBV18 to TRBJ2-1, with TRBD2 as a possible D gene (6 bases). CDR3 length: 18 amino acids. Trimming took off 1 base at V and 5 bases at J, with 21 bases between the two ends. Germline CDR1 KGHSH, CDR2 LQKENI. The CDR3 region has the DNA TGTGCCAGCTCACCACGGGCGTTAGTGGCGGGGAGCAACAATGAGCAGTTCTTC. This codes for CASSPRALVAGSNNEQFF.

The chain is built from TRBV29-1 and TRBJ1-2; perhaps TRBD1 as D (6 bases). Germline V gene data show CDR1 as SQVTM and CDR2 as ANQGSEA. V lost 7 bases, J lost 3 bases, and 12 bases lay in between. The CDR3 covers 12 residues. CDR3 amino acids: CSARQEDYGYTF. CDR3 bases: TGCAGCGCCCGACAGGAGGACTATGGCTACACCTTC.

This clonotype was picked up many times. The V call is TRBV7-2, the J call TRBJ2-2, with D possibly being TRBD1 (5 bases). The germline V and J ends were trimmed by 1 base and 7 bases, with 10 bases remaining between them. Germline V CDR1 and CDR2: SGHTA, FQGNSA. This CDR3 has 14 amino acids. In DNA form, the CDR3 reads TGTGCCAGCAGCTTAGACAGGATTGGCGGGGAGCTGTTTTTT. Translation: CASSLDRIGGELFF.